The table lists the clone carrying this TCR beta chain with a few counts. What it binds is unknown. The missing CDR3 end, 3 residues past where the read stops, is filled in from the germline J gene. The data derive from a study of T cell clonality in common variable immunodeficiency. General study points: Reportedly, TCR beta sequences from common variable immunodeficiency showed fewer deletions and N-nucleotide insertions. Compared with controls, CVID subjects had fewer shared TCRbeta clones.

Assay: immunoSEQ multiplex PCR; the TCRdb copy retains only in-frame clones and omits some. The sample is made up of about 52,000 clones, none counted only once. Germline CDR1 is SNHLY and CDR2 is FYNNEI. The CDR3 has 15 amino acids. The germline V and J ends were trimmed by 5 bases and 0 bases, with 11 bases remaining between them. The chain carries TRBV2 and TRBJ1-3, with D possibly matching TRBD1 (5 bases). This clonotype was obtained from a person between 18 and 75 years old in good health. Material: peripheral blood mononuclear cells. The CDR3 region is CASSRGDYSGNTIYF. The sequenced CDR3 bases are TGTGCCAGCAGTCGAGGGGACTACTCTGGAAACACC.